What follows describes a single T cell receptor (beta chain). Its antigen is unknown. The entry originates in a study of Ad26.COV2.S vaccination and SARS-CoV-2 variants. Findings and caveats of the study: Responses of spike-specific T cells (both CD8+ and CD4+) reportedly showed substantial breadth after vaccination. Vaccine recipients had higher spike-specific TCR breadth than placebo recipients.

The treatment was: 15 to 20 received Ad26.COV2.S at low or high dose, single or two shots; about 5 received placebo; per-sample allocation not given. Day 63 after the first vaccine or placebo injection was the time point for sampling. Boston hosted the donor, who was an adult aged 18-55 years. CDR1 and CDR2 (germline): MNHNS, SASEGT. This CDR3 region has 17 residues. The V and J ends lost 2 bases and 0 bases respectively, with 16 bases between them. Some clones are missing from TCRdb's copy, which holds only in-frame ones; the method was immunoSEQ multiplex PCR. The sample has just under 250,000 clones; 88% are singletons.

The sample consisted of peripheral blood, taken in a trial of Ad26.COV2.S vaccine versus placebo. The chain has TRBV6-1 and TRBJ1-1, with D possibly TRBD1 on 5 matching bases. This clonotype was sampled from a person between 18 and 60 years old who received the Ad26.COV2.S COVID-19 vaccine or a placebo. The CDR3 nucleotides read TGTGCCAGCAGTGAATATCGGGGGTTACCGATGAACACTGAAGCTTTCTTT. This gives the protein CASSEYRGLPMNTEAFF.